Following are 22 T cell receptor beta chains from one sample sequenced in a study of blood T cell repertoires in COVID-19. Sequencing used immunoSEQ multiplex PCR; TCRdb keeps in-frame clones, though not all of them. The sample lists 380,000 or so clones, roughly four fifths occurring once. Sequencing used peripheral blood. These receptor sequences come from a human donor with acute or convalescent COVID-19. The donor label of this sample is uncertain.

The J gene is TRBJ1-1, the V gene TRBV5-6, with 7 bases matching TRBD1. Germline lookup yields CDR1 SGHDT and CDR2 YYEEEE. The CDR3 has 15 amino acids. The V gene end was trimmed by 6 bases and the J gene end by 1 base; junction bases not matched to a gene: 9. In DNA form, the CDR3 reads TGTGCCAGCATCCTATACACAGGGGCGAACACTGAAGCTTTCTTT. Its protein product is CASILYTGANTEAFF. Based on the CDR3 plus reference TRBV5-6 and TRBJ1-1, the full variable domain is DAGVTQSPTHLIKTRGQQVTLRCSPKSGHDTVSWYQQALGQGPQFIFQYYEEEERQRGNFPDRFSGHQFPNYSSELNVNALLLGDSALYLCASILYTGANTEAFFGQGTRLTVV.

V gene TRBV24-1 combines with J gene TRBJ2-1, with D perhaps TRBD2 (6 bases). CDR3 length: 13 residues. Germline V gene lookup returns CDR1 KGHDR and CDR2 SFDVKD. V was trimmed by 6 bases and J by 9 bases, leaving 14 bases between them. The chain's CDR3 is CATSPPGVPEQFF. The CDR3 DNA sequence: TGTGCCACCAGTCCCCCGGGGGTTCCTGAGCAGTTCTTC.

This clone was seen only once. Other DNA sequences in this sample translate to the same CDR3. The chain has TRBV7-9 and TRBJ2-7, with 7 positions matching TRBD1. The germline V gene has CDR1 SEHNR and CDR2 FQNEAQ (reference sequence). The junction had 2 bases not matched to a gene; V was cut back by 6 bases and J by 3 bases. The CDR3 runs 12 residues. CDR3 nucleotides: TGTGCCAGCAGTCGACAGGGCTACGAGCAGTACTTC. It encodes CASSRQGYEQYF.

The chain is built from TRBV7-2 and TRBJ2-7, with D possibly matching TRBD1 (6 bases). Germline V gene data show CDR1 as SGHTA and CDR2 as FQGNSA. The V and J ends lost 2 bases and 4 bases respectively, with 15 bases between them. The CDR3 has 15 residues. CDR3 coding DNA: TGTGCCAGCAGCTTACGGTCCCCAGGGGAGTACGAGCAGTACTTC. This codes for CASSLRSPGEYEQYF.

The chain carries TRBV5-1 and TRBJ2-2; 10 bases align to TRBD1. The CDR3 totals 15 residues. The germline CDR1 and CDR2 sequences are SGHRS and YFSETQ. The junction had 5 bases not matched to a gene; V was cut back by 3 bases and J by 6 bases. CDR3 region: CASSSGQGWSGELFF. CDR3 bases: TGCGCCAGCAGCTCGGGACAGGGGTGGTCCGGGGAGCTGTTTTTT.

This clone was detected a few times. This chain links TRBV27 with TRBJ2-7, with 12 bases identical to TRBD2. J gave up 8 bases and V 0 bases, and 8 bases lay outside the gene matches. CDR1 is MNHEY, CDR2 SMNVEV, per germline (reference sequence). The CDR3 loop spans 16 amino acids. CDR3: CASSLSMTSGRSKQYF. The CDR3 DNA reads TGTGCCAGCAGTTTATCGATGACTAGCGGGAGATCTAAGCAGTACTTC.

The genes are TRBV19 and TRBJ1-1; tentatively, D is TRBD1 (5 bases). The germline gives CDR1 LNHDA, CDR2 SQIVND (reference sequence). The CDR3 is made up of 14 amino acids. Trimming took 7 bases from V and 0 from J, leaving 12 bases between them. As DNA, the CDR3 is TGTGCCAGTACCAGACAGCGTCTGAACACTGAAGCTTTCTTT. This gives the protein CASTRQRLNTEAFF.

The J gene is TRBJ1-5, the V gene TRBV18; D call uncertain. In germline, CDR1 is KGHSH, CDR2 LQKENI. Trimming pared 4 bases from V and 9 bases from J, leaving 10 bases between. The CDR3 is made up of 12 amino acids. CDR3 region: CASSRDRGPQHF. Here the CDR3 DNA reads TGTGCCAGCTCACGTGATCGGGGGCCCCAGCATTTT.

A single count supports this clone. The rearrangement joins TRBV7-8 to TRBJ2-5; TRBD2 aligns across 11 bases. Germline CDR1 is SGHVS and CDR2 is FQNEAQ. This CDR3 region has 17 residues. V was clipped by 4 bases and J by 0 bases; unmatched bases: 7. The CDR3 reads CASSSDVTSGDQETQYF. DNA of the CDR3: TGTGCCAGCAGCTCGGACGTGACTAGCGGGGACCAAGAGACCCAGTACTTC.

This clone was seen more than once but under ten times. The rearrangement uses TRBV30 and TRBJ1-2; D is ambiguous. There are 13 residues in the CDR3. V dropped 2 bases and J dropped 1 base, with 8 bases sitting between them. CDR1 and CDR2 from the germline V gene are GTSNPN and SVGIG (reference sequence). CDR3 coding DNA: TGTGCCTGGAGTCCTCGGGGTAACTATGGCTACACCTTC. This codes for CAWSPRGNYGYTF.

The CDR3 DNA reads TGTGCCAGCAGCCGCGGACTAGTAGTTTCTTACGAGCAGTACTTC. Amino acid sequence: CASSRGLVVSYEQYF. The J gene is TRBJ2-7, the V gene TRBV7-2, with 7 positions matching TRBD2. Trimming took 5 bases from V and 4 from J; bases not matched to a gene: 11. The CDR3 has 15 amino acids. The germline V gene encodes CDR1 SGHTA and CDR2 FQGNSA.

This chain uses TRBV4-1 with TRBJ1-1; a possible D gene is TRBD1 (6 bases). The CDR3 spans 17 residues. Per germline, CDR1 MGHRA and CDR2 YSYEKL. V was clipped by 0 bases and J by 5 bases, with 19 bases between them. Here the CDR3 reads CASSQDPYFGTTTEAFF. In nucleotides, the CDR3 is TGCGCCAGCAGCCAAGATCCTTATTTTGGGACAACTACTGAAGCTTTCTTT.

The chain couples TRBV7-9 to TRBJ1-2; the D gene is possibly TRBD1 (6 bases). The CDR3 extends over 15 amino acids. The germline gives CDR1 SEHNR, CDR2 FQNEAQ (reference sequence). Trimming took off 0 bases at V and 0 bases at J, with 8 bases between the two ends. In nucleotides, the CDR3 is TGTGCCAGCAGCTTAGCTACAGGGCCTAACTATGGCTACACCTTC. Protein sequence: CASSLATGPNYGYTF.

CDR3 nucleotides: TGTGCCAGTAGTATAGGGGGCAGGGTGGCTGAAGCTTTCTTT. Its translation is CASSIGGRVAEAFF. The gene calls are TRBV19 and TRBJ1-1, with D perhaps TRBD1 (5 bases). The CDR3 contains 14 residues. Germline V gene sequence: CDR1 LNHDA, CDR2 SQIVND (reference sequence). V was shortened by 1 base and J by 6 bases, with 12 bases between the two germline ends.

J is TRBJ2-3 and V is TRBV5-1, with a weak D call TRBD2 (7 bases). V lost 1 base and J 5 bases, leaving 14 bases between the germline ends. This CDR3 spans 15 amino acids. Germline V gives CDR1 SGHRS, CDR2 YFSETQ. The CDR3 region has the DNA TGCGCCAGCAGCTTGATGGGGGGGCTAAGAGATACGCAGTATTTT. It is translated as CASSLMGGLRDTQYF.

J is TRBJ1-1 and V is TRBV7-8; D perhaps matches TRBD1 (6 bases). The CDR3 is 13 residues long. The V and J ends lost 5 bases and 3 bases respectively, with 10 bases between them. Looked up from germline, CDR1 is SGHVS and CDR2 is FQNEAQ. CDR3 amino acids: CASSDHRDTEAFF. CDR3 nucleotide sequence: TGTGCCAGCAGCGACCACAGGGACACTGAAGCTTTCTTT. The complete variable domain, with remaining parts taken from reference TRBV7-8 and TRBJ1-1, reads GAGVSQSPRYKVAKRGQDVALRCDPISGHVSLFWYQQALGQGPEFLTYFQNEAQLDKSGLPSDRFFAERPEGSVSTLKIQRTQQEDSAVYLCASSDHRDTEAFFGQGTRLTVV.

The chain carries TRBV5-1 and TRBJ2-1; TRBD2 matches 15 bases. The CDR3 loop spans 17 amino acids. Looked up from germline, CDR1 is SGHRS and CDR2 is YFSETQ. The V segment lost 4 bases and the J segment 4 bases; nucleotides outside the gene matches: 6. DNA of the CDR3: TGCGCCAGCAGCCCAGGACTAGCGGGGGGGCAGTACAATGAGCAGTTCTTC. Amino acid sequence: CASSPGLAGGQYNEQFF.

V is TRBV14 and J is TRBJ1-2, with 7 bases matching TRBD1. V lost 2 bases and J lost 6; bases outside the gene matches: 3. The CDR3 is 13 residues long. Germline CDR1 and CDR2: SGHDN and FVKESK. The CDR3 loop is CASSQTGVDGYTF. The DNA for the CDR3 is TGTGCCAGCAGCCAAACAGGGGTTGATGGCTACACCTTC.

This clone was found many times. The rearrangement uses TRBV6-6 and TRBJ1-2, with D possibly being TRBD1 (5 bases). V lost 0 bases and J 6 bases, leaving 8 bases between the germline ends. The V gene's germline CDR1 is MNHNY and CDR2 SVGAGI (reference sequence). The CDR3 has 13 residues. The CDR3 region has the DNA TGTGCCAGCAGTTACTCGTCACAGGATGGCTACACCTTC. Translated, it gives CASSYSSQDGYTF.

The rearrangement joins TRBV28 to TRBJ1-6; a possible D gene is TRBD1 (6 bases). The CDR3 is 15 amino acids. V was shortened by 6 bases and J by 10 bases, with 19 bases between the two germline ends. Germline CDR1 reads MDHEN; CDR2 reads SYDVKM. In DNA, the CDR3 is TGTGCCAGCAGCCCGCCCCGCGGGGGCGGGTCACCCCTCCACTTT. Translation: CASSPPRGGGSPLHF.

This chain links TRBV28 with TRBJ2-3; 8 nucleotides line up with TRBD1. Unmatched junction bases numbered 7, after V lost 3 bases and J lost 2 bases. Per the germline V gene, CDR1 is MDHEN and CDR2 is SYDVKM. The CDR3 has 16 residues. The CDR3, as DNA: TGTGCCAGCAGTTTCCCGGACAGGGCAGTCACAGATACGCAGTATTTT. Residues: CASSFPDRAVTDTQYF.

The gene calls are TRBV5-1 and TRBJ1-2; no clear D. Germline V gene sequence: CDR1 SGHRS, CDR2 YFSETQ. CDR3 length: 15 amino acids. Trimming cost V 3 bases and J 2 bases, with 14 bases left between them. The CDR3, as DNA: TGCGCCAGCAGCTCTAACCAGGCAAAAAACTATGGCTACACCTTC. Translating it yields CASSSNQAKNYGYTF.